The text below deals with one TCR beta chain. Its antigen is unknown. Primers included in the PCR were 60 Vbeta and 13 Jbeta primers. Authors' processing steps: The authors later counted 65 million to 90 million unique TCR beta chains, 9 million to 14 million of them shared. Method: immunoSEQ multiplex PCR; TCRdb's copy keeps in-frame clones and lacks some. That table gives V, J and clone size, and the DNA gave D and trimming. The repertoire holds about 160,000 clones, with around 68% as singletons. The data belong to a study of cytomegalovirus exposure and HLA in healthy donors. Overall study findings and caveats: Reportedly, fewer N-insertions than the approximately 690-donor mean appeared in an Asian-associated ancestry cluster in a later analysis. In a later analysis, TCR beta V- and J-gene trimming showed a link to a missense DCLRE1C variant. An analysis done earlier found most TCR beta V segments productive about 90% or about 30% of the time.

This CDR3 has 13 amino acids. The germline gives CDR1 MDHEN, CDR2 SYDVKM. Trimming at V came to 1 base and at J to 9 bases, leaving 5 bases not matched to a gene. The chain uses TRBV28 and TRBJ1-1; 7 positions agree with TRBD1. The sequencing input was PBMCs. The receptor comes from a woman aged 40 to 50 in good health and CMV-seropositive. The CDR3 sequence is CASSLSRGHKAFF. The CDR3 DNA follows: TGTGCCAGCAGTTTATCGAGGGGGCACAAAGCTTTCTTT.